This T cell receptor beta chain is drawn from a study of Ad26.COV2.S vaccination and SARS-CoV-2 variants. Study details: Ad26.COV2.S arm of COV1001 included the donor.

The treatment here: some 19 received Ad26.COV2.S at low or high dose, single or two shots; about five received placebo; per-sample allocation not given. Sampling was done on day 63 after the first vaccine or placebo injection. Overall study results and limits: Total T cell responses may have been underestimated by the TCR breadth and depth analyses.

Only in-frame clones appear in the TCRdb table, and some are missing; sequencing was by immunoSEQ multiplex PCR. The table records about 350,000 clones, roughly nine tenths of them present only once. As concerns this clone: Its matching antigen is unknown.

The CDR3 loop spans 16 amino acids. The germline V gene has CDR1 PRHDT and CDR2 FYEKMQ (reference sequence). Trimming pared 5 bases from V and 3 bases from J, leaving 20 bases between. The sequence came from a person aged 18 to 59 who received the Ad26.COV2.S COVID-19 vaccine or a placebo. The chain joins TRBV13 to TRBJ2-7; D might be TRBD2 (6 bases). The material sequenced was peripheral blood, taken in a trial of Ad26.COV2.S vaccine versus placebo. Here the CDR3 DNA reads TGTGCCAGCAGCCACCCCCGCCCCGGGAGACACTACGAGCAGTACTTC. This translates into CASSHPRPGRHYEQYF.